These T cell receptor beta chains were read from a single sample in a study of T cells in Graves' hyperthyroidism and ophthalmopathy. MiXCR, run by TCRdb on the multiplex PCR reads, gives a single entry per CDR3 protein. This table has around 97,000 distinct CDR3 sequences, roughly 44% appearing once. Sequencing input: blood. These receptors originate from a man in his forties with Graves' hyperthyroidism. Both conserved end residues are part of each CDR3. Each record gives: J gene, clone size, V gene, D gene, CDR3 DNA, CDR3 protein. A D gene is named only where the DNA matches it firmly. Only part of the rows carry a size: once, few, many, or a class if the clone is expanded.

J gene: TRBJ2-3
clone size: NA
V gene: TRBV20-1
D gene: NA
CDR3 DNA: TGCAGTGCCGGGGAGGGCACAGATACGCAGTATTTT
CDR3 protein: CSAGEGTDTQYF

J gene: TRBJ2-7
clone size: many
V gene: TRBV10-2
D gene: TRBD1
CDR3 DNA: TGCGCCAGCACCGGGACAGAGGTTTCGTACGAGCAGTACTTC
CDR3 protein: CASTGTEVSYEQYF

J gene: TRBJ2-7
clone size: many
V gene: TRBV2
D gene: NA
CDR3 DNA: TGTGCCAGCAGTGGTCTGCTCACCTACGAGCAGTACTTC
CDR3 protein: CASSGLLTYEQYF

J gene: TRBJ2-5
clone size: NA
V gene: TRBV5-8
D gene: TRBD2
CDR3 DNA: TGTGCCAGCAGCCCGGGAGGCACCCCCCAAGAGGCCCAGTACTTC
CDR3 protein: CASSPGGTPQEAQYF

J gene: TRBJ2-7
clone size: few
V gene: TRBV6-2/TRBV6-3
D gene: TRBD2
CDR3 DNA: TGTGCCAGCAGTTCCGGACTAGCGGGCTCCTACGAGCAGTACTTC
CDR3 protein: CASSSGLAGSYEQYF

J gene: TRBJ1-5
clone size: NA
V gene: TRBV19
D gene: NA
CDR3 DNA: TGTGCCAGTAGACTAGCGGCTCGGCAAGAGACCCAGCATTTT
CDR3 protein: CASRLAARQETQHF

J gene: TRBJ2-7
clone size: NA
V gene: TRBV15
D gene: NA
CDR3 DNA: TGTGCCACCAGCAAGACTCGGGACGCAACCTACGAGCAGTACTTC
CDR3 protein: CATSKTRDATYEQYF

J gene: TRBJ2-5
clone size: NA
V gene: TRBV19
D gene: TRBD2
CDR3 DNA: TGTGCCAGTAGTACCTTAGCGGGAGAGACCCAGTACTTC
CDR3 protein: CASSTLAGETQYF

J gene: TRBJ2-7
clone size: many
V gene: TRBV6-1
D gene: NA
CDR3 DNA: TGTGCCAGCAGTGCGGAGACAATATTCGGCGAGCAGTACTTC
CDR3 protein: CASSAETIFGEQYF

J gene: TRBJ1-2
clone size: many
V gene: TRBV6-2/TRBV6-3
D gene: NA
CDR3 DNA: TGTGCCAGCAGGACCCCGACAAACGGGGGCTACACCTTC
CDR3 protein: CASRTPTNGGYTF

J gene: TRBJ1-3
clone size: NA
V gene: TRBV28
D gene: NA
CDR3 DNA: TGTGCCAGCAGTAGAGGAGGGAACGGGGGAAACACCATATATTTT
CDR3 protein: CASSRGGNGGNTIYF

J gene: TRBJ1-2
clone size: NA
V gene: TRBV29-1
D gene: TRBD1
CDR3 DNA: TGCAGCGCTGAAAGACAGGGCTACTATGGCTACACCTTC
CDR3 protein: CSAERQGYYGYTF

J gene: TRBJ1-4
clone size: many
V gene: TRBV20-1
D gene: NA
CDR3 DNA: TGCAGTTTGACGTCGGACGAAAAACTGTTTTTT
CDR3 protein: CSLTSDEKLFF

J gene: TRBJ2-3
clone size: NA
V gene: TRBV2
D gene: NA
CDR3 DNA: TGTGCCAGCAGTGTTGGCAGGGGACTCCCCCACACAGATACGCAGTATTTT
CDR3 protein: CASSVGRGLPHTDTQYF

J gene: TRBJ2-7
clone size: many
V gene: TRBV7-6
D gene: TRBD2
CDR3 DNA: TGTGCCAGCAGACCCAGCGGGGTGTACGAGCAGTACTTC
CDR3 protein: CASRPSGVYEQYF

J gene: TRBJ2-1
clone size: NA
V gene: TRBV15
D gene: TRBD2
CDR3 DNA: TGTGCCACCAGCACCTCCTCCCCGACTAGCGGGGGGCGGAATGAGCAGTTCTTC
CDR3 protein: CATSTSSPTSGGRNEQFF

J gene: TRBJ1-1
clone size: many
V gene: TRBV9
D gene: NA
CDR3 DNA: TGTGCCAGCAGCCCTTCGCCCCTAGACACTGAAGCTTTCTTT
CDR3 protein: CASSPSPLDTEAFF

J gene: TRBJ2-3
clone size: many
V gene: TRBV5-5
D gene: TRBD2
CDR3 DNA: TGTGCCAGCAGCTTCAGACTAGCGGGGGGCCTTAGCACAGATACGCAGTATTTT
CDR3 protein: CASSFRLAGGLSTDTQYF

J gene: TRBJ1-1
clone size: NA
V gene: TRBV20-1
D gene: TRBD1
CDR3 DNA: TGCAGTGCTAGGGGGACAGGGTGGGATACTGAAGCTTTCTTT
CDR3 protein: CSARGTGWDTEAFF

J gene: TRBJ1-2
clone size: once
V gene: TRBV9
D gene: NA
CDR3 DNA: TGTGCCAGCAGCGTATCAGGGGCAGAGGGAAACACCTTC
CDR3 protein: CASSVSGAEGNTF

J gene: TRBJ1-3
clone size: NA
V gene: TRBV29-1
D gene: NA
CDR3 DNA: TGCAGCGTTGAAGACAGCTCTGGAAACACCATATATTTT
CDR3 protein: CSVEDSSGNTIYF

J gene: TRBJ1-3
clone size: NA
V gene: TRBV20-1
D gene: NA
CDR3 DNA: TGCAGTGCTAGAGACTCGGGGCGCTCTGGAAACACCATATATTTT
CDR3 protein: CSARDSGRSGNTIYF

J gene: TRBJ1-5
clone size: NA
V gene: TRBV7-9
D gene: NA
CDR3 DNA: TGTGCCAGCAGCCCCATCCAGGGAATTGGGCTGCCCCAGCATTTT
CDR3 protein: CASSPIQGIGLPQHF

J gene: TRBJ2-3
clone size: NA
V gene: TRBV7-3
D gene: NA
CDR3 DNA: TGTGCCAGCAGTCCCCGACAGGGCACAGATACGCAGTATTTT
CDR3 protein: CASSPRQGTDTQYF

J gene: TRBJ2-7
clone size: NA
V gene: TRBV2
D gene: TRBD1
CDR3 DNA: TGTGCCAGCAGTTTATCGGGACAGAGAAGCTCCTGCGAGCAGTACTTC
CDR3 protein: CASSLSGQRSSCEQYF

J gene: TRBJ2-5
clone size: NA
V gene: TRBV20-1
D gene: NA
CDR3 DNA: TGCAGTGCTACCCGAGCGGTGTACCAAGAGACCCAGTACTTC
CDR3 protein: CSATRAVYQETQYF

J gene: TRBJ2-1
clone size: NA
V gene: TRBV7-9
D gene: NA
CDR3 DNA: TGTGCCAGCAGCTTAGCCGGGTCCCAGTTCTTC
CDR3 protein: CASSLAGSQFF

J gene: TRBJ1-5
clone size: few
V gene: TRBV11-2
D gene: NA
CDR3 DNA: TGTGCCAGCAGCCCTTGGGATGGGAAGACCCAGCATTTT
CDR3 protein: CASSPWDGKTQHF

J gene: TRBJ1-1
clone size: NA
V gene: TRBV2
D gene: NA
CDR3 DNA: TGTGCCAGCAGTGGCACGGGGGGTGGTACTGAAGCTTTCTTT
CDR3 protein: CASSGTGGGTEAFF

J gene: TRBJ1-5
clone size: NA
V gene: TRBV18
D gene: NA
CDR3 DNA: TGTGCCAGCTCACCATGGGGGGAATTGCAGCCCCAGCATTTT
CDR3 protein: CASSPWGELQPQHF

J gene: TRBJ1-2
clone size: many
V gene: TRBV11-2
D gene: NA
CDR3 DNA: TGTGCCAGCAGCCCTTTGCGAAGACAGAGCTATGGCTACACCTTC
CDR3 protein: CASSPLRRQSYGYTF

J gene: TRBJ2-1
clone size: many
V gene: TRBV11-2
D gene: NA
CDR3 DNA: TGTGCCAGCAGCCTAGAGGCATCCTTGTATCGGTTCTTC
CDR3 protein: CASSLEASLYRFF

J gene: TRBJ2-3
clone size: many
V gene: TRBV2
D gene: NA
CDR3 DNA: TGTGCCAGCGGGACCTACACAGATACGCAGTATTTT
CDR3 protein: CASGTYTDTQYF

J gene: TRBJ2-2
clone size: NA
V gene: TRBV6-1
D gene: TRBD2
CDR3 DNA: TGTGCCAGCAGTTACTCGCCTAGCGGGGGGGCGAACACCGGGGAGCCGTTTTTT
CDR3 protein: CASSYSPSGGANTGEPFF

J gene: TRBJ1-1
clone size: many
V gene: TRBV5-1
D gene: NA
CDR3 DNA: TGCGCCAGCAGCTCTAGCCCGGTTCGGACGGGTGGGAACACTGAAGCTTTCTTT
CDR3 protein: CASSSSPVRTGGNTEAFF

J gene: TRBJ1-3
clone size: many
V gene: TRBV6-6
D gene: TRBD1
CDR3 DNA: TGTGCCAGCAGTATTACACAGGGGCGGGGAAACACCATATATTTT
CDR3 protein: CASSITQGRGNTIYF

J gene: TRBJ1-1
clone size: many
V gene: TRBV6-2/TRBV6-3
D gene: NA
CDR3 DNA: TGTGCCAGCAGTTACGGCAGGGGCGTTTCGAACACTGAAGCTTTCTTT
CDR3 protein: CASSYGRGVSNTEAFF

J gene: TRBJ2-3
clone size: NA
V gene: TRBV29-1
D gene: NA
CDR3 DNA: TGCAGCTTGGGCACAGATACGCAGTATTTT
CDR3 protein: CSLGTDTQYF

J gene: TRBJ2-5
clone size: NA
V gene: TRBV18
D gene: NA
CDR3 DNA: TGTGCCAGCTCACCACCGGGATCGGAAGAGACCCAGTACTTC
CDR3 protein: CASSPPGSEETQYF

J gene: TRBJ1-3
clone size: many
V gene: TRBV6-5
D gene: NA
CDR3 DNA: TGTGCCAGCAGTGCAGCCCCGGAGGGAAACACCATATATTTT
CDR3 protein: CASSAAPEGNTIYF

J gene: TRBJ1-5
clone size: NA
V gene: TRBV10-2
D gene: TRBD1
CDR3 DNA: TGCGCCAGCAGGGGACAGGTTCCTAATCAGCCCCAGCATTTT
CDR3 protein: CASRGQVPNQPQHF

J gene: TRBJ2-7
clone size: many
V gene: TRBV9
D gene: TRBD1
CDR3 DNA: TGTGCCAGCAGCCCCGGGACAGAGCCCTTCGAGCAGTACTTC
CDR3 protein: CASSPGTEPFEQYF

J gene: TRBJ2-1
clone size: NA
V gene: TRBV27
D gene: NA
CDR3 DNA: TGTGCCAGCAGTACCCCAGTTCATAATGAGCAGTTCTTC
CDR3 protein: CASSTPVHNEQFF

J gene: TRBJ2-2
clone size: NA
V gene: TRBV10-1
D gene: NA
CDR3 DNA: TGCGCCAGCAGTGAGCCTAGCGGGGAGCTGTTTTTT
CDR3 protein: CASSEPSGELFF